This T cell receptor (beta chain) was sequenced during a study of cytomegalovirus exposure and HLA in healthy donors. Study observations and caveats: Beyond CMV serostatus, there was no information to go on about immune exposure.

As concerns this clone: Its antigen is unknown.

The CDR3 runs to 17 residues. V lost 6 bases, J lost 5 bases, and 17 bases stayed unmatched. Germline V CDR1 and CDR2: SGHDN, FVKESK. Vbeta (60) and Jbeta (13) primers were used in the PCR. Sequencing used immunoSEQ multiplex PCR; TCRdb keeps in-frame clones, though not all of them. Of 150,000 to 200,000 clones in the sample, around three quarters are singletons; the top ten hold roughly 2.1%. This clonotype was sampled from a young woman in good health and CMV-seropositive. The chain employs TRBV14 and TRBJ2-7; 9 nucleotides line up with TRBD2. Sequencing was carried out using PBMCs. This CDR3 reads CASSLSMGRGGPHEQYF. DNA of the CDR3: TGTGCCAGCAGTCTATCTATGGGGCGGGGGGGCCCCCACGAGCAGTACTTC.